This entry features one T cell receptor (beta chain) sequence. The data are from a study of T cell changes during pregnancy in multiple sclerosis. V was trimmed by 0 bases and J by 3 bases, leaving 12 bases between them. The CDR3 is made up of 15 amino acids. Germline V gives CDR1 MGHRA, CDR2 YSYEKL. Sequencing was performed with immunoSEQ multiplex PCR; in TCRdb, only in-frame clones are kept and a portion is missing. The table records around 56,000 clones, roughly 94% of them present only once. The sample consisted of CD8+ T cells from peripheral blood mononuclear cells, taken after pregnancy. The clonotype comes from a female donor with multiple sclerosis, enrolled in a pregnancy study. The chain combines TRBV4-1 with TRBJ2-7; TRBD2 is a possible D gene (5 bases). CDR3 DNA: TGCGCCAGCAGCCAAGAGAAGAGGGTTGACTACGAGCAGTACTTC. Translation: CASSQEKRVDYEQYF.